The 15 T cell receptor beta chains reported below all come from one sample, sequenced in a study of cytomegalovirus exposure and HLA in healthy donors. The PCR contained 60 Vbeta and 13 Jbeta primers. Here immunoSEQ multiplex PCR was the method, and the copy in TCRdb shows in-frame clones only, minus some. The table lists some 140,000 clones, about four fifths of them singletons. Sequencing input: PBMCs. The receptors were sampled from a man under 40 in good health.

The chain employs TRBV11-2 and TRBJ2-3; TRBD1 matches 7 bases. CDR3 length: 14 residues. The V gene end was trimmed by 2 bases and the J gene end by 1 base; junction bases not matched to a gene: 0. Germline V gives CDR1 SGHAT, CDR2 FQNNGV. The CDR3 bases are TGTGCCAGCAGCTTAACAGGGGGCACAGATACGCAGTATTTT. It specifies CASSLTGGTDTQYF.

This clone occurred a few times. CDR3 sequence: CASSLKGQISSNEQFF. The CDR3 nucleotides read TGTGCCAGTAGCCTTAAAGGACAGATTAGTTCCAATGAGCAGTTCTTC. This chain connects TRBV19 to TRBJ2-1, with TRBD1 as a possible D gene (6 bases). The CDR3 consists of 16 residues. V gave up 6 bases and J gave up 6 bases, with 21 bases separating them. Germline V gene lookup returns CDR1 LNHDA and CDR2 SQIVND (reference sequence).

Here the CDR3 reads CASRVWGGAGTEAFF. The CDR3 nucleotides read TGTGCCAGCAGGGTATGGGGGGGGGCGGGCACTGAAGCTTTCTTT. The chain recombines TRBV5-4 with TRBJ1-1; possibly TRBD1 for D (6 bases). Germline lookup yields CDR1 SGHNT and CDR2 YYREEE (reference sequence). V dropped 5 bases and J dropped 4 bases, with 18 bases sitting between them. This CDR3 is built from 15 residues.

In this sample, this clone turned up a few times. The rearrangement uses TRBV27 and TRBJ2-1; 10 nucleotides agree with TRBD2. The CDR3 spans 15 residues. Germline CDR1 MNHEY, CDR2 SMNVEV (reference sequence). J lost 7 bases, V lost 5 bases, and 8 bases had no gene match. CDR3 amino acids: CASSQAGGPRNEQFF. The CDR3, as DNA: TGTGCCAGCAGTCAAGCGGGAGGGCCGAGGAATGAGCAGTTCTTC.

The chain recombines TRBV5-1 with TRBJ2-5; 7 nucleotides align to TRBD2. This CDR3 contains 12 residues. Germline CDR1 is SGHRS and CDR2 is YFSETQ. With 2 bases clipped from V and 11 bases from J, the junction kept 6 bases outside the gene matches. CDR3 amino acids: CASSFSSREQYF. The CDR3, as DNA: TGCGCCAGCAGCTTCTCCTCGCGGGAGCAGTACTTC. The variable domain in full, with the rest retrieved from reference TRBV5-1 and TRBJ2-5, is KAGVTQTPRYLIKTRGQQVTLSCSPISGHRSVSWYQQTPGQGLQFLFEYFSETQRNKGNFPGRFSGRQFSNSRSEMNVSTLELGDSALYLCASSFSSREQYFGPGTRLLVL.

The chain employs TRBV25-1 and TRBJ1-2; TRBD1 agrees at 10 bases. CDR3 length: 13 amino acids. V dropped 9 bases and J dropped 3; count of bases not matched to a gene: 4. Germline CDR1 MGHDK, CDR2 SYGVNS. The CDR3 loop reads CASTDRGYYGYTF. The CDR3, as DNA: TGTGCCAGTACGGACAGGGGGTACTATGGCTACACCTTC.

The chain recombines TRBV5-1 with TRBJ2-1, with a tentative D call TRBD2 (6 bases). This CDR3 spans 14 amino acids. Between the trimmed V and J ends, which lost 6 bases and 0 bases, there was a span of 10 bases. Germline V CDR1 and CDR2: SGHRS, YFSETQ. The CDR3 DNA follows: TGCGCCAGCATGGAGGGCGGCTCCTACAATGAGCAGTTCTTC. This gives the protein CASMEGGSYNEQFF.

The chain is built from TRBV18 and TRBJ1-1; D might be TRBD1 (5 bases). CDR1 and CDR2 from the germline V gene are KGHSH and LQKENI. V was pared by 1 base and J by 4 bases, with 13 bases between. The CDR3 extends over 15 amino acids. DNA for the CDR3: TGTGCCAGCTCACCACAACAGGACGGCGGCACTGAAGCTTTCTTT. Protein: CASSPQQDGGTEAFF.

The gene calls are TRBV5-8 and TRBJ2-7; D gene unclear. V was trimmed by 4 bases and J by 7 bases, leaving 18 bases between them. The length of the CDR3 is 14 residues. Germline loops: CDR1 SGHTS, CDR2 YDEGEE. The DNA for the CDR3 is TGTGCCAGCAGCCTCGGAAGAGGCTCGGAAGAGCAGTACTTC. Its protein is CASSLGRGSEEQYF.

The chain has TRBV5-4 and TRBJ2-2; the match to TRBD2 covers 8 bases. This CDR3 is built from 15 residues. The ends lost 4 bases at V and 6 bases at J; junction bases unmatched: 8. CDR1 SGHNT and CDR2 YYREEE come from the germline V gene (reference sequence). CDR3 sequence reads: CASSPAGGPAGELFF. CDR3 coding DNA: TGTGCCAGCAGCCCGGCGGGAGGCCCCGCCGGGGAGCTGTTTTTT.

CDR3 DNA sequence: TGTGCCAGCACTCAGCGGAACACCGGGGAGCTGTTTTTT. Its protein product is CASTQRNTGELFF. The chain is built from TRBV6-6 and TRBJ2-2; no firm D call. Trimming left V 7 bases short and J 1 base short, with 7 bases between. Germline assignment: CDR1 MNHNY and CDR2 SVGAGI (reference sequence). This CDR3 is 13 amino acids long.

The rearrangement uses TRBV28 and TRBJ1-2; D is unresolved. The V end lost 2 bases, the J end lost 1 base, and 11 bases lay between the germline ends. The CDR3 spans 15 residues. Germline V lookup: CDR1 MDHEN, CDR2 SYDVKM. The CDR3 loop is CASSLPGRDNYGYTF. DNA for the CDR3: TGTGCCAGCAGTTTACCCGGGAGGGATAACTATGGCTACACCTTC.

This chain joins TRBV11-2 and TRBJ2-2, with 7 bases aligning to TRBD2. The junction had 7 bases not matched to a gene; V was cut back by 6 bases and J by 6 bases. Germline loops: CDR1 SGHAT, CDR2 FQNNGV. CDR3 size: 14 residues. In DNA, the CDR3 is TGTGCCAGCAGTACGGGAGGAAAGGCCGGGGAGCTGTTTTTT. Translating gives CASSTGGKAGELFF.

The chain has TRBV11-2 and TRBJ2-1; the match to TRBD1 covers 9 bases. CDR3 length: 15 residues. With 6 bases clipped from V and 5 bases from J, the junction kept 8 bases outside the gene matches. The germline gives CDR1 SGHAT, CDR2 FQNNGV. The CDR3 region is CASRAGQGGHNEQFF. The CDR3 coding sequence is TGTGCCAGCAGGGCGGGACAGGGAGGCCACAATGAGCAGTTCTTC.

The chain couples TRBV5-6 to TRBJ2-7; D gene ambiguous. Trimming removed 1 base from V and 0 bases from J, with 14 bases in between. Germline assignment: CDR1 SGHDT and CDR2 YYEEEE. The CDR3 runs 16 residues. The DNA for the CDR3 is TGTGCCAGCAGCTTGTGGGCCACGGCAAGCTCCTACGAGCAGTACTTC. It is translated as CASSLWATASSYEQYF.